These 23 T cell receptor beta chains came from one sample sequenced in a study of identifying expanded T cells in peripheral blood. Here immunoSEQ multiplex PCR was the method, and the copy in TCRdb shows in-frame clones only, minus some. The table shows about 91,000 clones, with about nine tenths occurring only once. What was sequenced was blood. The source is a person between 18 and 70 years old in good health.

This clone was counted between two and nine times. The CDR3 coding sequence is TGTGCCAGCAGTCCACACGACAGGGGGACCTACGAGCAGTACTTC. Amino acids: CASSPHDRGTYEQYF. The rearrangement uses TRBV28 and TRBJ2-7, with 9 positions matching TRBD1. With V trimmed by 5 bases and J by 2 bases, 7 bases remained unmatched. Looked up from germline, CDR1 is MDHEN and CDR2 is SYDVKM. This CDR3 comprises 15 residues.

This chain's CDR3 is CSAGQGAGELFF. DNA for the CDR3: TGCAGCGCGGGACAGGGGGCCGGGGAGCTGTTTTTT. This chain uses TRBV29-1 with TRBJ2-2; 11 nucleotides align to TRBD1. The CDR3 contains 12 residues. Germline loops: CDR1 SQVTM, CDR2 ANQGSEA. With 7 bases clipped from V and 6 bases from J, the junction kept 1 base outside the gene matches.

J is TRBJ2-7 and V is TRBV5-6; D not certain. The germline gives CDR1 SGHDT, CDR2 YYEEEE. Trimming pared 4 bases from V and 3 bases from J, leaving 5 bases between. This CDR3 contains 11 residues. This CDR3 is CASSTYYEQYF. CDR3 in DNA: TGTGCCAGCAGCACCTACTACGAGCAGTACTTC.

The V and J genes are TRBV6-1 and TRBJ2-5; 7 bases fit TRBD1. Looked up from germline, CDR1 is MNHNS and CDR2 is SASEGT. This CDR3 comprises 13 residues. J gave up 2 bases and V 11 bases, and 8 bases lay outside the gene matches. CDR3 protein: CAGSGTAQETQYF. The DNA for the CDR3 is TGTGCCGGATCCGGGACAGCGCAAGAGACCCAGTACTTC.

The V call is TRBV7-2, the J call TRBJ1-3; D unresolved. The length of the CDR3 is 15 residues. Trimming removed 2 bases from V and 0 bases from J, with 8 bases in between. The V gene's germline CDR1 is SGHTA and CDR2 FQGNSA. As DNA, the CDR3 is TGTGCCAGCAGCTTACGGTGGAGCTCTGGAAACACCATATATTTT. Protein: CASSLRWSSGNTIYF.

The rearrangement links TRBV5-1 to TRBJ1-2; D is ambiguous. Germline V gives CDR1 SGHRS, CDR2 YFSETQ. This CDR3 has 13 amino acids. Trimming removed 3 bases from V and 5 bases from J, with 11 bases in between. DNA for the CDR3: TGCGCCAGCAGCTCGGGCCGGAATTATGGCTACACCTTC. Translating gives CASSSGRNYGYTF.

V usage is TRBV7-9 and J usage is TRBJ2-5; 7 nucleotides align to TRBD2. The assigned J gene may be wrong: the sequence end matches TRBJ2-7 better. Germline lookup yields CDR1 SEHNR and CDR2 FQNEAQ (reference sequence). This CDR3 is 13 amino acids long. CDR3 sequence reads: CASRASGPYEQYF. The CDR3, as DNA: TGTGCCAGCAGGGCTAGCGGACCATACGAGCAGTACTTC.

V is TRBV30 and J is TRBJ2-7; TRBD2 aligns across 7 bases. Germline V gene sequence: CDR1 GTSNPN, CDR2 SVGIG (reference sequence). J lost 3 bases, V lost 3 bases, and 5 bases had no gene match. The CDR3 loop spans 13 amino acids. In nucleotides, the CDR3 is TGTGCCTGGAGCTTAGCGGGCGACTACGAGCAGTACTTC. Protein product: CAWSLAGDYEQYF.

V gene TRBV5-6 combines with J gene TRBJ1-5; a possible D gene is TRBD1 (5 bases). The CDR3 consists of 12 residues. V dropped 3 bases and J dropped 9 bases, with 10 bases sitting between them. Germline CDR1 SGHDT, CDR2 YYEEEE. This CDR3 is CASSSRGPPQHF. The CDR3 nucleotides read TGTGCCAGCAGCTCGAGGGGTCCGCCCCAGCATTTT.

The chain recombines TRBV19 with TRBJ2-5, with TRBD1 identical over 9 bases. CDR3 length: 14 residues. Germline lookup yields CDR1 LNHDA and CDR2 SQIVND (reference sequence). V trimming: 4 bases; J trimming: 1 base; junction bases outside the gene matches: 1. The CDR3 DNA sequence: TGTGCCAGTAGTAGGGGACAGGGCCAAGAGACCCAGTACTTC. This codes for CASSRGQGQETQYF.

About this clone itself: Its ends do not fully match the called genes, so a read error is possible. The J gene is TRBJ2-3, the V gene TRBV6-4; D possibly corresponds to TRBD1 (5 bases). CDR1 is MRHNA and CDR2 is SNTAGT in the germline V gene. This CDR3 contains 15 residues. Here the CDR3 reads CANSDKPGSTDTQYF. Here the CDR3 DNA reads TGTGCCAACAGTGACAAGCCAGGGAGCACAGATACGCAGTATTTT.

This rearrangement joins TRBV25-1 to TRBJ2-1, with 9 bases lining up with TRBD1. Germline loops: CDR1 MGHDK, CDR2 SYGVNS. This CDR3 comprises 18 residues. Unmatched junction bases numbered 13, after V lost 0 bases and J lost 7 bases. This CDR3 reads CASSEYRLGGQGGNEQFF. Written as DNA, the CDR3 is TGTGCCAGCAGTGAATATCGTCTTGGGGGACAGGGTGGAAATGAGCAGTTCTTC.

The chain recombines TRBV19 with TRBJ2-3, with 13 bases identical to TRBD2. The CDR3 is made up of 16 amino acids. Germline CDR1 LNHDA, CDR2 SQIVND (reference sequence). V dropped 5 bases and J dropped 4; count of bases not matched to a gene: 6. The CDR3 region is CASSPRTSGSSDTQYF. In nucleotides, the CDR3 is TGTGCCAGTAGTCCCCGGACTAGCGGGAGTTCAGATACGCAGTATTTT.

The DNA of the CDR3 is TGTGCCAGCAGTTGGACAGGGGGCTACAATGAGCAGTTCTTC. Its translation is CASSWTGGYNEQFF. The V gene is TRBV6-5, the J gene TRBJ2-1; TRBD1 agrees at 10 bases. V lost 4 bases to trimming and J lost 3 bases; unmatched junction nucleotides: 0. Per germline, CDR1 MNHEY and CDR2 SVGAGI. This CDR3 has 14 amino acids.

The chain is built from TRBV6-5 and TRBJ2-5, with D perhaps matching TRBD1 or TRBD2 (5 bases each). Trimming removed 2 bases at V and 4 bases at J, with 14 bases between. This CDR3 is built from 15 residues. The germline V gene has CDR1 MNHEY and CDR2 SVGAGI. CDR3 protein: CASSYRGRRGETQYF. The CDR3, as DNA: TGTGCCAGCAGTTACAGGGGACGACGAGGAGAGACCCAGTACTTC.

The chain has TRBV5-4 and TRBJ1-5; D is unclear. V shed 0 bases and J shed 3 bases, with 7 bases lying between them. Germline V gene lookup returns CDR1 SGHNT and CDR2 YYREEE (reference sequence). The CDR3 is made up of 14 amino acids. The CDR3 sequence is CASSLDGDNQPQHF. The DNA of the CDR3 is TGTGCCAGCAGCTTGGACGGGGACAATCAGCCCCAGCATTTT.

This clone was counted a few times. The chain has TRBV6-6 and TRBJ2-7, with D possibly TRBD2 on 7 matching bases. The CDR3 extends over 13 amino acids. Per the germline V gene, CDR1 is MNHNY and CDR2 is SVGAGI (reference sequence). V lost 5 bases, J lost 6 bases, and 14 bases lay in between. In nucleotides, the CDR3 is TGTGCCAGCAGTCGAACCGGGGGGCGCGAGCAGTACTTC. Protein product: CASSRTGGREQYF.

V is TRBV9 and J is TRBJ2-7, with 7 bases fitting TRBD1. Losses at the gene ends were 3 bases for V and 6 bases for J; bases not matched to a gene: 15. Germline V gene lookup returns CDR1 SGDLS and CDR2 YYNGEE. The length of the CDR3 is 16 residues. The CDR3 loop reads CASSAETGPVGGEQYF. In nucleotides, the CDR3 is TGTGCCAGCAGCGCCGAGACAGGGCCTGTCGGTGGCGAGCAGTACTTC.

The chain carries TRBV19 and TRBJ1-4, with 7 positions matching TRBD1. V shed 7 bases, J shed 8 bases, and the junction held 10 bases outside the gene matches. Germline CDR1 is LNHDA and CDR2 is SQIVND (reference sequence). This CDR3 region has 14 residues. The CDR3 loop reads CASNTGTEDEKLFF. The CDR3 nucleotides read TGTGCCAGTAACACCGGGACAGAGGACGAAAAACTGTTTTTT.

The J gene is TRBJ2-1, the V gene TRBV28; D unclear. V was cut by 6 bases and J by 1 base, with 13 bases left in between. The CDR3 has 15 residues. Looked up from germline, CDR1 is MDHEN and CDR2 is SYDVKM. CDR3 nucleotide sequence: TGTGCCAGCAGGACGCGGACGTTTTCCTACAATGAGCAGTTCTTC. Amino acid sequence: CASRTRTFSYNEQFF.

The chain combines TRBV7-3 with TRBJ2-1; D is unclear. Germline CDR1 reads SGHTA; CDR2 reads FQGTGA. This CDR3 has 13 amino acids. V lost 8 bases, J lost 0 bases, and 8 bases lay in between. The CDR3 DNA sequence: TGTGCCAGCTCGCCGAGCTCCTACAATGAGCAGTTCTTC. Translated, it gives CASSPSSYNEQFF.

The rearrangement joins TRBV6-1 to TRBJ2-7; 7 nucleotides line up with TRBD1. Germline V gene lookup returns CDR1 MNHNS and CDR2 SASEGT. The CDR3 runs to 14 residues. With V trimmed by 7 bases and J by 1 base, 7 bases remained unmatched. CDR3 nucleotide sequence: TGTGCCAGCACCGACCGGGACAGATCCTACGAGCAGTACTTC. It encodes CASTDRDRSYEQYF.

CDR3 in DNA: TGTGCCAGCAGCCCTGACTTAGGTAACAGGGTGGATGAGCAGTTCTTC. Its protein product is CASSPDLGNRVDEQFF. The chain recombines TRBV5-6 with TRBJ2-1; a possible D gene is TRBD1 (6 bases). Germline V gene sequence: CDR1 SGHDT, CDR2 YYEEEE. The germline V and J ends were trimmed by 4 bases and 8 bases, with 22 bases remaining between them. The CDR3 runs to 16 residues.